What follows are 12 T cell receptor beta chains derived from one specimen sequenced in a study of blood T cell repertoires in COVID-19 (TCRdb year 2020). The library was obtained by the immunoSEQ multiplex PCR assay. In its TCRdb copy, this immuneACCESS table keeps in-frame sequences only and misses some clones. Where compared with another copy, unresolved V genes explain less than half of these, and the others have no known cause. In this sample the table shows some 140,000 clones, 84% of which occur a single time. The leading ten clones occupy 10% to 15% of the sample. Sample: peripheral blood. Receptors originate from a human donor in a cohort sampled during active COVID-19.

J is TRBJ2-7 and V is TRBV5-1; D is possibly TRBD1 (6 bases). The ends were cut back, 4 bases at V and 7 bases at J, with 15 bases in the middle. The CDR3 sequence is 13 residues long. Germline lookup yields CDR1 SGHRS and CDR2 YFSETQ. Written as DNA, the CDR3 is TGCGCCAGCAGCGAGGGGGTGCGCCTAGAGCAGTACTTC. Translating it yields CASSEGVRLEQYF.

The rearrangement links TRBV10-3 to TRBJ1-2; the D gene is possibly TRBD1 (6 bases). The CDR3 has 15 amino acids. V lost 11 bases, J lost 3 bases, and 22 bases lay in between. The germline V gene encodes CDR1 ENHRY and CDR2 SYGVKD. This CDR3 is CAAGQRQPTDYGYTF. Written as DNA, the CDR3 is TGTGCCGCCGGACAGCGGCAGCCTACGGACTATGGCTACACCTTC.

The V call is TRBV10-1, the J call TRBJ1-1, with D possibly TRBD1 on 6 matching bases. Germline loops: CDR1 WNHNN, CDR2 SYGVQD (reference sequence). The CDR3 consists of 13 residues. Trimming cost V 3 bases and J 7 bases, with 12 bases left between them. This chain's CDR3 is CASSEGGLDEAFF. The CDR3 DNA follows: TGCGCCAGCAGTGAAGGGGGTCTTGATGAAGCTTTCTTT.

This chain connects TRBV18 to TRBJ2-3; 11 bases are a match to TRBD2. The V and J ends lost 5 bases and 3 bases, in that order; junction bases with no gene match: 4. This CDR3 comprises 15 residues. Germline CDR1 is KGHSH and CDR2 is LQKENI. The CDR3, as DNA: TGTGCCAGCTCAACGACTAGCGGGGAAACAGATACGCAGTATTTT. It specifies CASSTTSGETDTQYF.

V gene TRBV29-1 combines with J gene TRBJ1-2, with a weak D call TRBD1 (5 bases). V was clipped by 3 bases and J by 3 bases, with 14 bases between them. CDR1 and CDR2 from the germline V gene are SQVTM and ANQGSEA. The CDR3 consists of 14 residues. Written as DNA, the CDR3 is TGCAGCGTTGACGAGGGGCTAGCGCACTATGGCTACACCTTC. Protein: CSVDEGLAHYGYTF. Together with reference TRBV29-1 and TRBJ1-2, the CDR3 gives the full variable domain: SAVISQKPSRDICQRGTSLTIQCQVDSQVTMMFWYRQQPGQSLTLIATANQGSEATYESGFVIDKFPISRPNLTFSTLTVSNMSPEDSSIYLCSVDEGLAHYGYTFGSGTRLTVV.

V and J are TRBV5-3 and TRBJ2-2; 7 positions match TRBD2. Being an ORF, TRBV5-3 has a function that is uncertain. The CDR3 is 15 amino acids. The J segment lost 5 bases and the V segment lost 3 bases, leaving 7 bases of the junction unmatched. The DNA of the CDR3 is TGTGCCAGAAGCTCTACGGGGGGAAGGACCGGGGAGCTGTTTTTT. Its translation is CARSSTGGRTGELFF.

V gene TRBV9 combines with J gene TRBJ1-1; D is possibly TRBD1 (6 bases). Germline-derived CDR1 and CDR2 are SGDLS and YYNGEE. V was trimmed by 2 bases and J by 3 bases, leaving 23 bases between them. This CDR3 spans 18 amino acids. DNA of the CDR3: TGTGCCAGCAGCGTCTCGGACAGAAGACTTAATCTAGACACTGAAGCTTTCTTT. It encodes CASSVSDRRLNLDTEAFF.

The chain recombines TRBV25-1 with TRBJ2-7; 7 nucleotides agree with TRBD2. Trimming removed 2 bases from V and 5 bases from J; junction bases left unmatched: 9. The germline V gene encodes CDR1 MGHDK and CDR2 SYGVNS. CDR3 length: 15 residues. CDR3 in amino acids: CASSEPGGPTHEQYF. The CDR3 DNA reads TGTGCCAGCAGTGAACCGGGGGGACCTACCCACGAGCAGTACTTC.

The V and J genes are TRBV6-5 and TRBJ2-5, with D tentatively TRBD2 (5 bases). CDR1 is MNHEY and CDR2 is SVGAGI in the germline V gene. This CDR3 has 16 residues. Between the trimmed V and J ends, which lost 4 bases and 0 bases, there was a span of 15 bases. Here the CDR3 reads CASSLDWGMYQETQYF. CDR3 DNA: TGTGCCAGCAGTTTGGACTGGGGAATGTACCAAGAGACCCAGTACTTC.

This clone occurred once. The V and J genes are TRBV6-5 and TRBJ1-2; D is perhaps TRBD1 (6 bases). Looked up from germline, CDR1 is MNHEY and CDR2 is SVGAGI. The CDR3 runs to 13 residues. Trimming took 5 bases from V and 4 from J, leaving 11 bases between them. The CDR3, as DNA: TGTGCCAGCAGTACAGGGTTGGCCTATGGCTACACCTTC. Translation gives CASSTGLAYGYTF.

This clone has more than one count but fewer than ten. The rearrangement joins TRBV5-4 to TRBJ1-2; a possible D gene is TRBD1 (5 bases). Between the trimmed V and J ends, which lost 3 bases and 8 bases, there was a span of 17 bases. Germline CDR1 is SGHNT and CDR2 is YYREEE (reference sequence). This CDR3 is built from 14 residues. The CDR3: CASSWASDTEGYTF. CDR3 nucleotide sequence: TGTGCCAGCAGCTGGGCCTCGGACACCGAGGGCTACACCTTC.

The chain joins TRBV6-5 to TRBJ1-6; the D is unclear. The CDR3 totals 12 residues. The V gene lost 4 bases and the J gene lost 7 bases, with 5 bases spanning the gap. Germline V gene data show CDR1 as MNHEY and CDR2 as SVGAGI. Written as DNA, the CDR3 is TGTGCCAGCAGTTTCCAAAATTCACCCCTCCACTTT. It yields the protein CASSFQNSPLHF.